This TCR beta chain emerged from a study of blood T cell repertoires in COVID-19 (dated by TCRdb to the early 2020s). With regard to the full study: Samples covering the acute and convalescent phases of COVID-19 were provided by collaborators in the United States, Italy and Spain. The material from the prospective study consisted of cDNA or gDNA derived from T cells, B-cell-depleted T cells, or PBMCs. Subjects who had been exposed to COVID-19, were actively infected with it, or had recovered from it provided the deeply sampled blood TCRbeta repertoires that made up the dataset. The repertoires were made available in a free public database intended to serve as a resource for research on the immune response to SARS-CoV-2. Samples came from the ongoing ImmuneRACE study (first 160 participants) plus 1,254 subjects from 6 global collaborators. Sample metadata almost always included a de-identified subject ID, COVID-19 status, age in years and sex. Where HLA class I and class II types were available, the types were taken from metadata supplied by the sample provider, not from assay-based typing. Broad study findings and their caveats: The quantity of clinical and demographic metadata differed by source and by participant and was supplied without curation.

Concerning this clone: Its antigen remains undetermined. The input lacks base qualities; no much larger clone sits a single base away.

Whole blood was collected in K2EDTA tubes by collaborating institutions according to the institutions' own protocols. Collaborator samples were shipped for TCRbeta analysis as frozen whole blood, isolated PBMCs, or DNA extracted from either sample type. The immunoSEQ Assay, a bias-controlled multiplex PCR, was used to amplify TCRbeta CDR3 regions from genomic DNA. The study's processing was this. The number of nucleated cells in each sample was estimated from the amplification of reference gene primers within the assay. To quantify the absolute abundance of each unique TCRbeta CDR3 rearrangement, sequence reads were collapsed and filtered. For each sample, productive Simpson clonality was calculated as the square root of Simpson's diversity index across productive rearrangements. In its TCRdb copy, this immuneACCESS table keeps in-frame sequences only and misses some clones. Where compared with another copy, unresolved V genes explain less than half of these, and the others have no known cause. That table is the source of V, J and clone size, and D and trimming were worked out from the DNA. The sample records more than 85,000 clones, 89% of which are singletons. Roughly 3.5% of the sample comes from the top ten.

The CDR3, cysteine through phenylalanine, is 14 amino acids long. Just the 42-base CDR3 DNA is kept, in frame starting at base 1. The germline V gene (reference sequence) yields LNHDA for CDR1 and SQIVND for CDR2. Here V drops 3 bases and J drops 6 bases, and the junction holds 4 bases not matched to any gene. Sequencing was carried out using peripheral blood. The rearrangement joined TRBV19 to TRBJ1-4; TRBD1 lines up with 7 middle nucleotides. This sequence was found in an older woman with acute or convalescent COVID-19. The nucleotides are TGTGCCAGTAGTATCAGGGGGTCGGATGAAAAACTGTTTTTT. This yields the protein CASSIRGSDEKLFF.